These 18 T cell receptor beta chains share one sample of origin, sequenced in a study of T cell repertoires in cytomegalovirus infection. TCRdb reprocessed the reads with MiXCR, giving one entry per CDR3 protein. The data contain approximately 81,000 distinct CDR3 sequences, roughly a quarter of them singletons. Their target antigens are unknown. The sequences come from CD8+ T cells from cultured PBMCs, collected from culture after CMV antigen stimulation. The source of these receptors is a human donor in good health (CMV status not recorded). Some clones in this sample may be carry-over from other donors' samples.

This clonotype was counted at least ten times. The V call is TRBV7-2, the J call TRBJ2-5, with a weak D call TRBD1 (5 bases). Germline V gene data show CDR1 as SGHTA and CDR2 as FQGNSA. V lost 5 bases and J lost 1, with 14 bases in between. The CDR3 has 15 residues. The CDR3 spells CASSRDSDRQETQYF. CDR3 nucleotides: TGTGCCAGCAGCCGAGACAGCGACCGCCAAGAGACCCAGTACTTC.

CDR3 DNA: TGTGCCAGCAGTTACTCCGGAGCTGGGGCCAACGTCCTGACTTTC. Protein product: CASSYSGAGANVLTF. The genes are TRBV6-5 and TRBJ2-6; D unresolved. The V and J ends lost 0 bases and 2 bases respectively, with 5 bases between them. Germline V gene data show CDR1 as MNHEY and CDR2 as SVGAGI. The CDR3 is 15 residues long.

The V call is TRBV25-1, the J call TRBJ1-6; D is uncertain. Germline V gene lookup returns CDR1 MGHDK and CDR2 SYGVNS. V was cut by 8 bases and J by 8 bases, with 13 bases left in between. The CDR3 has 13 residues. The CDR3 spells CASHVGGDSPLHF. The DNA for the CDR3 is TGTGCCAGCCACGTCGGCGGGGATTCACCCCTCCACTTT.

The table lists this clonotype with a few counts. V usage is TRBV6-6 and J usage is TRBJ2-4, with D hard to call. Germline CDR1 MNHNY, CDR2 SVGAGI (reference sequence). The CDR3 runs 13 residues. Deletions cut 4 bases from V and 7 bases from J, with 11 bases between. The CDR3 sequence is CASSSPGENIQYF. CDR3 DNA sequence: TGTGCCAGCAGTTCCCCCGGAGAGAACATTCAGTACTTC.

This clonotype was counted at least ten times. CDR3 nucleotide sequence: TGTGCCAGCAGCTTTTGGACAGCCAATGAGCAGTTCTTC. It specifies CASSFWTANEQFF. The genes are TRBV11-1 and TRBJ2-1; tentatively, D is TRBD1 (6 bases). Trimming took 3 bases from V and 6 from J, leaving 9 bases between them. This CDR3 has 13 residues. The germline CDR1 and CDR2 sequences are SGHAT and FQDESV (reference sequence).

The gene calls are TRBV12-3 or TRBV12-4 and TRBJ2-4; 12 positions agree with TRBD1. This CDR3 contains 15 residues. Trimming at V came to 7 bases and at J to 5 bases, leaving 6 bases not matched to a gene. CDR3 sequence: CASTAGQGAENIQYF. CDR3 DNA: TGTGCCAGCACCGCGGGACAGGGGGCCGAAAACATTCAGTACTTC.

The V gene is TRBV29-1, the J gene TRBJ1-1; the D is unclear. V lost 6 bases to trimming and J lost 5 bases, with 13 bases between them. Germline V gene sequence: CDR1 SQVTM, CDR2 ANQGSEA. The CDR3 is 12 amino acids. The CDR3 reads CSVKNTATEAFF. CDR3 DNA: TGCAGCGTCAAAAACACGGCGACTGAAGCTTTCTTT.

The rearrangement links TRBV7-9 to TRBJ2-7; D is uncertain. Germline lookup yields CDR1 SEHNR and CDR2 FQNEAQ (reference sequence). The CDR3 is 14 residues long. V shed 4 bases and J shed 5 bases, with 15 bases lying between them. CDR3 in DNA: TGTGCCAGCAGCTCATTACTTAACGCCCACGAGCAGTACTTC. Encoded protein: CASSSLLNAHEQYF.

The V and J genes are TRBV29-1 and TRBJ2-1; D remains ambiguous. Trimming stripped 1 base from V and 3 bases from J, with 7 bases between. The CDR3 length is 13 residues. Per the germline V gene, CDR1 is SQVTM and CDR2 is ANQGSEA. The CDR3 loop is CSVEGGIYNEQFF. The CDR3 DNA sequence: TGCAGCGTTGAAGGGGGTATCTACAATGAGCAGTTCTTC.

This clonotype was observed a few times. The chain has TRBV5-6 and TRBJ1-1, with D perhaps matching TRBD1 (6 bases). The germline V gene encodes CDR1 SGHDT and CDR2 YYEEEE. Trimming shortened V by 3 bases and J by 2 bases, and 8 bases separated the two germline ends. The CDR3 runs to 13 residues. CDR3 loop: CASSWTDNTEAFF. DNA for the CDR3: TGTGCCAGCAGCTGGACAGATAACACTGAAGCTTTCTTT.

The rearrangement joins TRBV7-9 to TRBJ2-1; 11 bases line up with TRBD2. After removal of 8 bases from V and 7 bases from J, the junction contained 7 bases not matched to a gene. The CDR3 covers 14 residues. Germline CDR1 SEHNR, CDR2 FQNEAQ (reference sequence). The CDR3 is CASPGTSGGNEQFF. The CDR3 region has the DNA TGTGCCAGCCCCGGGACTAGCGGCGGAAATGAGCAGTTCTTC.

This clonotype has only a few counts. This chain connects TRBV29-1 to TRBJ2-5; 12 nucleotides line up with TRBD2. Germline assignment: CDR1 SQVTM and CDR2 ANQGSEA. V shed 4 bases and J 2 bases; nucleotides not matched to a gene: 8. The CDR3 sequence is 16 residues long. The CDR3 DNA reads TGCAGCGTTGCGGGACTAGCGGGTCAAAATCAAGAGACCCAGTACTTC. This translates into CSVAGLAGQNQETQYF. Drawing the rest from reference TRBV29-1 and TRBJ2-5, the complete variable domain is SAVISQKPSRDICQRGTSLTIQCQVDSQVTMMFWYRQQPGQSLTLIATANQGSEATYESGFVIDKFPISRPNLTFSTLTVSNMSPEDSSIYLCSVAGLAGQNQETQYFGPGTRLLVL.

This clonotype has only a few counts. The chain recombines TRBV6-2 or TRBV6-3 with TRBJ2-3; D uncertain. Trimming took off 2 bases at V and 4 bases at J, with 10 bases between the two ends. Germline CDR1 is MNHEY and CDR2 is SVGEGT. CDR3 size: 14 residues. CDR3 sequence reads: CASSYVWIPDTQYF. DNA of the CDR3: TGTGCCAGCAGTTACGTCTGGATCCCAGATACGCAGTATTTT.

In its sample, this clonotype was seen once. J is TRBJ2-2 and V is TRBV4-2; 9 nucleotides agree with TRBD2. The germline V gene has CDR1 LGHNA and CDR2 YNFKEQ. The length of the CDR3 is 19 residues. V lost 4 bases and J lost 4; bases outside the gene matches: 16. The CDR3 region has the DNA TGTGCCAGCAGCCCCCAGGAGAGTAGCGGGAGCGGCAGCACCGGGGAGCTGTTTTTT. Translated: CASSPQESSGSGSTGELFF.

In regard to this clonotype: A much larger clone is a single base away; this may be a read error. The chain combines TRBV6-2 or TRBV6-3 with TRBJ2-7, with 9 bases that match TRBD2. CDR1 and CDR2 from the germline V gene are MNHEY and SVGEGT. CDR3 length: 15 amino acids. CDR3 DNA sequence: TGTGACAGCAGTCAAGGACTAGCGAAAACCTACGAGCAGTACTTC. Its protein product is CDSSQGLAKTYEQYF.

The chain joins TRBV18 to TRBJ2-1; the D gene is possibly TRBD1 (5 bases). The CDR3 is made up of 16 amino acids. From germline, CDR1 is KGHSH and CDR2 LQKENI. Trimming pared 0 bases from V and 6 bases from J, leaving 15 bases between. CDR3 loop: CASSPPKGARFNEQFF. CDR3 in DNA: TGTGCCAGCTCACCACCGAAAGGGGCCCGTTTCAATGAGCAGTTCTTC.

This clonotype was recorded at least ten times. The chain links TRBV12-3 or TRBV12-4 to TRBJ2-7; 8 nucleotides align to TRBD2. CDR3 size: 16 residues. V shed 4 bases, J shed 6 bases, and the junction held 14 bases outside the gene matches. CDR3: CASSSDGLASRSEQYF. In DNA form, the CDR3 reads TGTGCCAGCAGTTCCGACGGACTAGCTTCTCGATCCGAGCAGTACTTC.

This chain links TRBV5-6 with TRBJ2-6, with D possibly TRBD2 on 5 matching bases. V was trimmed by 0 bases and J by 3 bases, leaving 13 bases between them. Germline assignment: CDR1 SGHDT and CDR2 YYEEEE. This CDR3 contains 17 residues. The CDR3 is CASSLGPLGSGANVLTF. CDR3 DNA: TGTGCCAGCAGCTTGGGTCCACTGGGGAGTGGGGCCAACGTCCTGACTTTC.